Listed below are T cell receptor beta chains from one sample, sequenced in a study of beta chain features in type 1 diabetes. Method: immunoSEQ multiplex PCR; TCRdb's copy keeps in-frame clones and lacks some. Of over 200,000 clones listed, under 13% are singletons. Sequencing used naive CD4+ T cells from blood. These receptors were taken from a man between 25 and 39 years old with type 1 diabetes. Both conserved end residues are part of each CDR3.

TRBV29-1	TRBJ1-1	CSVWSGTNTEAFF
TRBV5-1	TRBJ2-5	CASSFSSGFQETQYF
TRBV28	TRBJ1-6	CASSPSGGNVHF
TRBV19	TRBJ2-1	CASSVKDSRVLYEQFF
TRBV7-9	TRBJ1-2	CASSFGTGLIGYTF
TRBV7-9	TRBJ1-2	CASSIGRGQGDNYGYTF
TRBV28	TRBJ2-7	CASSTGGKAYEQYF
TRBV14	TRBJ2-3	CASSLGGTPTDTQYF
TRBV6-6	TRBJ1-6	CASSHRWENSPLHF
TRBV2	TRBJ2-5	CASSPGQGDRQETQYF
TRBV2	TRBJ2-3	CASSPSGGPTDTQYF
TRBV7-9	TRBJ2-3	CASSARGGAREDTQYF
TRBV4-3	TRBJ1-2	CASSRSPTGTLYGYTF
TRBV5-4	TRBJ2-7	CASSLSGGLPYEQYF
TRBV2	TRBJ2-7	CASSVDRSGYEQYF
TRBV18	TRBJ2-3	CASSPGLAMDTQYF
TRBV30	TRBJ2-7	CAWSSRSEQYF
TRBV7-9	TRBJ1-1	CASSQTGGTEAFF
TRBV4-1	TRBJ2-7	CASSQDLTGGTYEQYF
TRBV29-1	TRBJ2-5	CSAASRGETQYF
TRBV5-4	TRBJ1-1	CASRGQGATEAFF
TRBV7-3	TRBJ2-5	CASSPNLSGVETQYF
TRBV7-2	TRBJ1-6	CASSFGGLYNSPLHF
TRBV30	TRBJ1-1	CAWRGTQRTEAFF
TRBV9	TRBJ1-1	CASSVESRSEAFF
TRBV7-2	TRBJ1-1	CASSLDGQENTEAFF
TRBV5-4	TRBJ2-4	CASSLLGQGNIQYF
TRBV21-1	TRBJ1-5	CASSKALRGALNQPQHF
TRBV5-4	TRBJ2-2	CASSDQGGTGELFF
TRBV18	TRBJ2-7	CASSPRQGALTSSYEQYF
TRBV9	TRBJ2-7	CASSRLGGVDYEQYF
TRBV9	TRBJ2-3	CASSPSGGRTDTQYF
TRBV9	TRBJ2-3	CASSPSGSGGHTDTQYF
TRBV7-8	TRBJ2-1	CASRPDSDYNEQFF
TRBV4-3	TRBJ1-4	CASSQDRWQGSEKLFF
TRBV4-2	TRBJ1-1	CASSQEPWRTEAFF
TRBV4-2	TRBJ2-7	CASSQDGAGVEQYF
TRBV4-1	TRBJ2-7	CASSHGRLDRGHEQYF
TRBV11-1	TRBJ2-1	CASSFSGGEQFF
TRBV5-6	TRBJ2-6	CASSFYRVSGANVLTF
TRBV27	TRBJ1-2	CASGGQGAFGYTF
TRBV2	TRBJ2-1	CARQGRDEQFF
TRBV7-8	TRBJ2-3	CASSPRTSGGLPTDTQYF
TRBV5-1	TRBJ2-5	CASGGLAGQETQYF
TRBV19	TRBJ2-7	CASSIAASGYEQYF
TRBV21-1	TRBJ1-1	CASTRTGEEEAFF
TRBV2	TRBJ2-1	CASSGAYRRVKASYNEQFF
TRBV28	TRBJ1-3	CASSLDRAGNTIYF
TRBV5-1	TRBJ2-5	CASSLNGGDETQYF
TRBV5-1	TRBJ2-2	CASSLQGLNTGELFF
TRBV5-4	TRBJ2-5	CASSLTGAGETQYF